These 10 T cell receptor beta chains came from one sample sequenced in a study of shared clonotypes between healthy human individuals. Data came from immunoSEQ multiplex PCR; TCRdb stores just in-frame clones and leaves some out. The data contain some 1.5 million clones, around 95% of them singletons. Sequencing used naive CD4+ T cells sorted from blood. Sample subset: CD45RA+ positively selected. These receptors all come from a man in his thirties or forties in good health.

This clone appeared a few times. This chain connects TRBV5-4 to TRBJ1-3, with a tentative D call TRBD1 (5 bases). The germline V and J ends were trimmed by 4 bases and 2 bases, with 7 bases remaining between them. This CDR3 contains 13 residues. Germline CDR1 SGHNT, CDR2 YYREEE (reference sequence). The CDR3 DNA follows: TGTGCCAGCAGCAGAGGGGCTGGAAACACCATATATTTT. The encoded protein is CASSRGAGNTIYF.

V usage is TRBV5-1 and J usage is TRBJ2-5; D may be TRBD1 (5 bases). The CDR3 length is 14 residues. Germline CDR1 is SGHRS and CDR2 is YFSETQ. Trimming left V 0 bases short and J 5 bases short, with 11 bases between. CDR3 region: CASSLARVRETQYF. The CDR3, as DNA: TGCGCCAGCAGCTTGGCCAGGGTCCGGGAGACCCAGTACTTC. The complete variable domain, with remaining parts taken from reference TRBV5-1 and TRBJ2-5, reads KAGVTQTPRYLIKTRGQQVTLSCSPISGHRSVSWYQQTPGQGLQFLFEYFSETQRNKGNFPGRFSGRQFSNSRSEMNVSTLELGDSALYLCASSLARVRETQYFGPGTRLLVL.

About this clone itself: One junction end does not reproduce the germline sequence, and a read error may be involved. The DNA of the CDR3 is TGTGCCAGCAGGGGTGTGACAGGGAACGCCGGGGAGCTGTTTTTT. Amino acids: CASRGVTGNAGELFF. The rearrangement joins TRBV2 to TRBJ2-2; TRBD1 agrees at 7 bases. The CDR3 covers 15 residues. The germline gives CDR1 SNHLY, CDR2 FYNNEI.

This chain connects TRBV15 to TRBJ2-2, with D perhaps TRBD1 or TRBD2 (5 bases each). The CDR3 is 14 amino acids. Germline CDR1 LNHNV, CDR2 YYDKDF (reference sequence). Trimming left V 10 bases short and J 0 bases short, with 12 bases between. The CDR3 DNA sequence: TGTGCCATCAGACCGGGACCGAACACCGGGGAGCTGTTTTTT. This codes for CAIRPGPNTGELFF.

The J gene is TRBJ1-1, the V gene TRBV18; no clear D. Trimming removed 0 bases at V and 10 bases at J, with 18 bases between. Germline V gene lookup returns CDR1 KGHSH and CDR2 LQKENI. The CDR3 extends over 15 amino acids. The CDR3 DNA reads TGTGCCAGCTCACCACCGTCGGACGCCTCTGCTAGAGCTTTCTTT. Translated, it gives CASSPPSDASARAFF.

V and J are TRBV19 and TRBJ1-2; D may be TRBD1 (5 bases). Trimming stripped 8 bases from V and 0 bases from J, with 10 bases between. The V gene's germline CDR1 is LNHDA and CDR2 SQIVND (reference sequence). The CDR3 loop spans 13 amino acids. The CDR3 here is CASEPGPNYGYTF. CDR3 DNA: TGTGCCAGTGAGCCGGGGCCTAACTATGGCTACACCTTC.

This chain connects TRBV19 to TRBJ1-1, with TRBD1 matching 8 bases. The CDR3 covers 16 residues. V was clipped by 9 bases and J by 1 base; unmatched bases: 13. Germline V gene lookup returns CDR1 LNHDA and CDR2 SQIVND (reference sequence). DNA for the CDR3: TGTGCCAGGCTGACAGGGGCCGACTCGGAGAACACTGAAGCTTTCTTT. Translated, it gives CARLTGADSENTEAFF.

The count of this clone is one. The chain recombines TRBV27 with TRBJ2-7; no reliable D call. The CDR3 extends over 15 amino acids. Germline values: CDR1 MNHEY, CDR2 SMNVEV (reference sequence). V was trimmed by 5 bases and J by 3 bases, leaving 17 bases between them. DNA for the CDR3: TGTGCCAGCAGTCAAGGACCAAGGACCAACTACGAGCAGTACTTC. Translation: CASSQGPRTNYEQYF.

This clone came up once. This chain joins TRBV27 and TRBJ2-7; 8 bases line up with TRBD1. The V gene's germline CDR1 is MNHEY and CDR2 SMNVEV (reference sequence). The CDR3 sequence is 15 residues long. V shed 9 bases, J shed 2 bases, and the junction held 12 bases outside the gene matches. CDR3 loop: CASQRFQGAAYEQYF. As DNA, the CDR3 is TGTGCCAGTCAAAGGTTCCAGGGGGCAGCCTACGAGCAGTACTTC.

This sequence joins TRBV18 and TRBJ2-3; D is perhaps TRBD1 or TRBD2 (5 bases each). Germline V lookup: CDR1 KGHSH, CDR2 LQKENI. The CDR3 sequence is 17 residues long. Trimming shortened V by 3 bases and J by 2 bases, and 18 bases separated the two germline ends. CDR3 in amino acids: CASSPKNRGSLTDTQYF. CDR3 nucleotide sequence: TGTGCCAGCTCACCGAAGAATCGGGGCAGTCTCACAGATACGCAGTATTTT.